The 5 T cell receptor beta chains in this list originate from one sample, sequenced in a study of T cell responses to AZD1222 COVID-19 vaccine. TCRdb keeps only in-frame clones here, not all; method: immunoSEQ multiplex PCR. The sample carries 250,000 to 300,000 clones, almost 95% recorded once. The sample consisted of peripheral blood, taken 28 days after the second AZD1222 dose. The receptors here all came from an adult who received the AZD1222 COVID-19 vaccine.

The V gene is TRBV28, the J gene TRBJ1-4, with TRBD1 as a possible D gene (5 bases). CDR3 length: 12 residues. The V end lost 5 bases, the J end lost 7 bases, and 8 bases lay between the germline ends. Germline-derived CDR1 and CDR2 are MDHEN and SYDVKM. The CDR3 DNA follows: TGTGCCAGCAGTGTAGGGGTTGAAAAACTGTTTTTT. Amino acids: CASSVGVEKLFF.

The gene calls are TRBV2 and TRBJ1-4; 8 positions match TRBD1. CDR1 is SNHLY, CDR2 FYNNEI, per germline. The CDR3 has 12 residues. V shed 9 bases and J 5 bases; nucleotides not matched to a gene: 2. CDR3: CARRDRNEKLFF. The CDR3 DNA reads TGTGCCAGGCGGGACAGGAATGAAAAACTGTTTTTT.

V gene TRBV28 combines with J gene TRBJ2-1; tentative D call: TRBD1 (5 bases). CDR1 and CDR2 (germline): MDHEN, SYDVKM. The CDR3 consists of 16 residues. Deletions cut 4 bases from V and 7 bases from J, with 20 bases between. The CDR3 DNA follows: TGTGCCAGCAGTTCCATGCGGCAGGGATTTAAGAATGAGCAGTTCTTC. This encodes CASSSMRQGFKNEQFF.

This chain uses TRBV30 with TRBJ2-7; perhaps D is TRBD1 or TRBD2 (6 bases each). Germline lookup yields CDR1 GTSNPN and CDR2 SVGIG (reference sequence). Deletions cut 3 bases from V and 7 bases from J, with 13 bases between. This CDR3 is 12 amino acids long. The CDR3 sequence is CAWRILGGEQYF. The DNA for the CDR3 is TGTGCCTGGAGGATTCTAGGGGGGGAGCAGTACTTC.

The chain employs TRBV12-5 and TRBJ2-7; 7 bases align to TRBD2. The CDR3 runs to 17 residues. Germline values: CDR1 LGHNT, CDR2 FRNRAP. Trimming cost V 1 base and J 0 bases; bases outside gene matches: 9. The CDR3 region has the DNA TGTGCTAGTGGTTTGGCCTGGGCGGGAGCGCCCTCCTACGAGCAGTACTTC. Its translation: CASGLAWAGAPSYEQYF.